This TCR beta chain is drawn from a study of T-cell reconstitution after alpha-beta-depleted transplantation in children. Preparation of the TCRbeta library involved a method that used unique molecular identifiers. One entry per CDR3 protein, called by TCRdb with MiXCR from the PCR reads. The sample contains 300,000 to 400,000 distinct CDR3 sequences, 10% to 15% of which appear only once. This clonotype was seen a few times. The CDR3 length is 16 residues. With 3 bases clipped from V and 2 bases from J, the junction kept 10 bases outside the gene matches. Germline CDR1 is DFQATT and CDR2 is SNEGSKA (reference sequence).

This receptor was taken from a human donor who donated a stem cell graft to a child with Fanconi anemia. Sample: PBMCs, taken from the stem cell graft. The chain is built from TRBV20-1 and TRBJ2-4; TRBD1 aligns across 7 bases. CDR3 nucleotides: TGCAGTGCTAGTAGATTGGGACAGAGTTCCAAAAACATTCAGTACTTC. Its translation: CSASRLGQSSKNIQYF.